This TCR beta chain was retrieved from a study of blood T cell repertoires in COVID-19. The CDR3 runs 13 residues. V was clipped by 10 bases and J by 4 bases; unmatched bases: 4. Clones were read by immunoSEQ multiplex PCR, and TCRdb kept only the in-frame ones, dropping some. The data hold 90,000 to 120,000 clones, with around 87% observed a single time. Sequenced: peripheral blood. This TCR derives from a man aged 50-60 years with acute or convalescent COVID-19. This chain joins TRBV12-3 or TRBV12-4 and TRBJ2-1; 10 nucleotides align to TRBD1. CDR3: CAIRDRGYNEQFF. CDR3 DNA: TGTGCCATCCGGGACAGGGGTTACAATGAGCAGTTCTTC.